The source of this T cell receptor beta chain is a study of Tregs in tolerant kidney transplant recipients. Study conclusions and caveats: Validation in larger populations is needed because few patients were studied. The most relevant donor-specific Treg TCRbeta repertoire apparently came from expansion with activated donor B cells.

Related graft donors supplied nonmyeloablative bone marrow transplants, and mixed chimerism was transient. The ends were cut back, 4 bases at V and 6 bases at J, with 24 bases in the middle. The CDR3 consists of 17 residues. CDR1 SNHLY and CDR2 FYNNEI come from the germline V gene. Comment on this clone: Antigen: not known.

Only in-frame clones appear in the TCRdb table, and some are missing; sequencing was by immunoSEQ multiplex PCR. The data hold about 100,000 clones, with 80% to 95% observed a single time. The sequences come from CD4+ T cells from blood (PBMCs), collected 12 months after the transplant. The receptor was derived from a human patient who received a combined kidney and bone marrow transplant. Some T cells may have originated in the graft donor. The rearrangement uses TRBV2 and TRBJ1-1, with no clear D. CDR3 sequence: CASSGALGTSGVSEAFF. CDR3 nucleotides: TGTGCCAGCAGTGGAGCGCTAGGTACCTCTGGAGTCTCTGAAGCTTTCTTT.